The entry below describes one TCR beta chain. Antigen specificity is unknown. This entry is derived from a study of CD8 T cell repertoires and HIV-1 epitope variants. About the study: Separate wells received one of Twenty-five Gag or Nef variant peptides. Controls included no peptide, Ebola AY9 epitope, and a CMV, EBV, flu pool. The baseline condition was 1M T cells left uncultured.

Sequenced by immunoSEQ multiplex PCR; TCRdb stores in-frame clones only, minus some. The data hold about 95,000 clones, with around 75% observed a single time. This CDR3 contains 16 residues. V trimming: 5 bases; J trimming: 4 bases; junction bases outside the gene matches: 14. Germline V gives CDR1 SGHDT, CDR2 YYEEEE. Study-level results: Beta chains alone show antigen proliferation, not cytokine profile or function.

This receptor was taken from a male donor with HIV. The sample was uncultured baseline CD8+ T cells from peripheral blood mononuclear cells (PBMCs). This chain uses TRBV5-6 with TRBJ2-7; 8 bases are shared with TRBD1. CDR3 loop: CASSLVTGTGSYEQYF. The CDR3, as DNA: TGTGCCAGCAGTTTAGTTACCGGGACAGGATCTTACGAGCAGTACTTC.